These 14 T cell receptor beta chains originate from one sample sequenced in a study of CD8 T cells in ankylosing spondylitis. TCRdb redid the calling of the 5' RACE reads with MiXCR, one entry per CDR3 protein. The profile shows about 92,000 distinct CDR3 sequences, roughly 9.6% of them singletons. Material for sequencing was blood, either unsorted or a sorted T cell fraction (not recorded which). These receptors were collected from a male donor with ankylosing spondylitis or in good health (not recorded which).

This clonotype was observed a handful of times. A much bigger clone sits one base away, suggesting this may be a read error. V is TRBV20-1 and J is TRBJ2-2; 8 nucleotides agree with TRBD1. Germline CDR1 DFQATT, CDR2 SNEGSKA (reference sequence). The length of the CDR3 is 19 residues. The CDR3 is CCARDPGQAARFDTGELFF. The CDR3 DNA sequence: TGCTGTGCTAGAGATCCGGGACAGGCCGCCCGGTTTGACACCGGGGAGCTGTTTTTT.

This clonotype was recorded many times. J is TRBJ2-2 and V is TRBV5-1; TRBD1 aligns across 7 bases. Germline-derived CDR1 and CDR2 are SGHRS and YFSETQ. Trimming at V came to 3 bases and at J to 2 bases, leaving 7 bases not matched to a gene. The CDR3 spans 16 residues. Here the CDR3 reads CASSWIGTANTGELFF. As DNA, the CDR3 is TGCGCCAGCAGCTGGATCGGGACAGCTAACACCGGGGAGCTGTTTTTT.

As regards this clonotype: A much larger clone is a single base away; this may be a read error. The V and J genes are TRBV11-2 and TRBJ1-5; unclear D gene. Looked up from germline, CDR1 is SGHAT and CDR2 is FQNNGV. The CDR3 has 15 residues. Trimming shortened V by 0 bases and J by 4 bases, and 10 bases separated the two germline ends. The CDR3 DNA reads TGTGCCAGCAGCTTAGACGGGCACTTAAATCAGCCCCAGCATTTT. Amino acids: CASSLDGHLNQPQHF.

This clonotype was counted ten times or more. The J gene is TRBJ2-2, the V gene TRBV6-5; 11 bases fit TRBD1. The CDR3 is 16 residues long. J was trimmed by 4 bases and V by 6 bases; bases with no gene match: 7. CDR1 is MNHEY, CDR2 SVGAGI, per germline. The CDR3: CASSTAGTGGTGELFF. The CDR3 DNA reads TGTGCCAGCAGCACCGCAGGGACAGGGGGCACCGGGGAGCTGTTTTTT.

This clonotype occurred many times. The chain joins TRBV28 to TRBJ2-2; D may match TRBD1 or TRBD2 (5 bases each). CDR1 is MDHEN, CDR2 SYDVKM, per germline. CDR3 size: 14 residues. V lost 10 bases and J 1 base, leaving 13 bases between the germline ends. The CDR3 DNA reads as TGTGCCATTCCGGGACCGGTGAACACCGGGGAGCTGTTTTTT. It encodes CAIPGPVNTGELFF.

This clonotype was picked up a small number of times. The rearrangement joins TRBV18 to TRBJ2-5; 12 bases map to TRBD2. J was trimmed by 2 bases and V by 2 bases; bases with no gene match: 6. There are 17 residues in the CDR3. Germline assignment: CDR1 KGHSH and CDR2 LQKENI. This CDR3 is CASSPEILAGGQETQYF. CDR3 nucleotide sequence: TGTGCCAGCTCACCAGAAATACTAGCGGGGGGACAAGAGACCCAGTACTTC.

Judged by abundance, this clonotype is medium-sized. The rearrangement joins TRBV29-1 to TRBJ2-1, with a tentative D call TRBD1 (6 bases). Germline CDR1 is SQVTM and CDR2 is ANQGSEA. The CDR3 is made up of 14 amino acids. V lost 4 bases, J lost 4 bases, and 14 bases lay in between. This CDR3 reads CSVGGQGHYNEQFF. CDR3 nucleotide sequence: TGCAGCGTTGGGGGCCAGGGGCATTACAATGAGCAGTTCTTC.

The chain is built from TRBV7-8 and TRBJ2-1; 11 bases fit TRBD2. This CDR3 region has 16 residues. The V gene end was trimmed by 3 bases and the J gene end by 10 bases; junction bases not matched to a gene: 11. Germline lookup yields CDR1 SGHVS and CDR2 FQNEAQ. The CDR3 nucleotides read TGTGCCAGCAGCTTGGAAGCGACTAGCGGGATATACGAGCAGTTCTTC. Translating it yields CASSLEATSGIYEQFF.

This clonotype turned up a few times. This rearrangement joins TRBV7-9 to TRBJ2-3, with 7 bases fitting TRBD1. The CDR3 runs to 16 residues. Per the germline V gene, CDR1 is SEHNR and CDR2 is FQNEAQ (reference sequence). Unmatched junction bases numbered 7, after V lost 4 bases and J lost 0 bases. The CDR3 protein is CASSSTGVISTDTQYF. The DNA of the CDR3 is TGTGCCAGCAGCTCAACAGGGGTGATAAGCACAGATACGCAGTATTTT.

This clonotype has a count of ten or more. This chain uses TRBV27 with TRBJ1-1; D gene uncertain. Per germline, CDR1 MNHEY and CDR2 SMNVEV (reference sequence). Between the trimmed V and J ends, which lost 0 bases and 6 bases, there was a span of 11 bases. The CDR3 contains 14 residues. The CDR3 nucleotides are TGTGCCAGCAGTTTATCCACAGTGGCTGCTGAAGCTTTCTTT. It encodes CASSLSTVAAEAFF.

This clonotype was counted many times. The chain couples TRBV5-1 to TRBJ1-4, with D uncertain. The CDR3 loop spans 12 amino acids. V was cut by 0 bases and J by 7 bases, with 4 bases left in between. Germline V lookup: CDR1 SGHRS, CDR2 YFSETQ. CDR3 sequence (DNA): TGCGCCAGCAGCTTGGATTTTGAAAAACTGTTTTTT. Its protein product is CASSLDFEKLFF.

This clonotype was observed a handful of times. The chain combines TRBV7-9 with TRBJ2-7; 7 nucleotides agree with TRBD1. Germline V gene data show CDR1 as SEHNR and CDR2 as FQNEAQ (reference sequence). V trimming: 4 bases; J trimming: 6 bases; junction bases outside the gene matches: 0. This CDR3 comprises 11 residues. The CDR3 here is CASSWDSEQYF. In DNA form, the CDR3 reads TGTGCCAGCAGCTGGGACAGCGAGCAGTACTTC. The full variable domain, in which reference TRBV7-9 and TRBJ2-7 provide the parts outside the CDR3, is DTGVSQNPRHKITKRGQNVTFRCDPISEHNRLYWYRQTLGQGPEFLTYFQNEAQLEKSRLLSDRFSAERPKGSFSTLEIQRTEQGDSAMYLCASSWDSEQYFGPGTRLTVT.

This clonotype was recorded many times. The rearrangement links TRBV5-1 to TRBJ2-1, with D possibly being TRBD1 or TRBD2 (5 bases each). The CDR3 covers 14 residues. V lost 4 bases and J lost 8, with 16 bases in between. Germline values: CDR1 SGHRS, CDR2 YFSETQ. The CDR3 region has the DNA TGCGCCAGCAGCATATTCGGGGCTGACGATGAGCAGTTCTTC. This codes for CASSIFGADDEQFF.

This clonotype was found many times. This rearrangement joins TRBV12-3 or TRBV12-4 to TRBJ2-2; D is undetermined. Trimming stripped 1 base from V and 5 bases from J, with 5 bases between. The CDR3 consists of 13 residues. The CDR3 protein is CASSLEGTGELFF. CDR3 DNA: TGTGCCAGCAGTTTAGAGGGTACCGGGGAGCTGTTTTTT.